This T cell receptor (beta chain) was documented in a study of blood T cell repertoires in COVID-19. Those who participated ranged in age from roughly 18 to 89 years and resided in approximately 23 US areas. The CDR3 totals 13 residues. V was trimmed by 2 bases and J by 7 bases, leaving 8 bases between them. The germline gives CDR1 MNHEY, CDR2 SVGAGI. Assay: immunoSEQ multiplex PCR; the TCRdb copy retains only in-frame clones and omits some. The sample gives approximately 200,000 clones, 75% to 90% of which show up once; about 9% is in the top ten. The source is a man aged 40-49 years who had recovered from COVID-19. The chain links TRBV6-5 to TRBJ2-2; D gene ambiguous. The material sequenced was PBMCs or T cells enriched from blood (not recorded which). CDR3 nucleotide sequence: TGTGCCAGCAGTTACGCGTCGATCGGGGAGCTGTTTTTT. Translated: CASSYASIGELFF.